Presented here are 30 T cell receptor beta chains from one specimen sequenced in a study of PD-1 blockade in classical Hodgkin lymphoma. Each of the patients experienced relapse following autologous stem cell transplantation, and their brentuximab vedotin exposure differed. TCRdb's table, derived via immunoSEQ multiplex PCR, lists solely in-frame clones and lacks some. The sample has some 30,000 clones; roughly 70% are singletons. The specimen was peripheral blood mononuclear cells (PBMCs), collected before the second cycle of nivolumab. The receptors come from a human donor with classical Hodgkin lymphoma.

This clone is labeled as medium-sized. This rearrangement joins TRBV5-4 to TRBJ2-1, with TRBD2 matching 9 bases. CDR1 is SGHNT, CDR2 YYREEE, per germline (reference sequence). There are 15 residues in the CDR3. Unmatched junction bases numbered 5, after V lost 0 bases and J lost 7 bases. CDR3 amino acids: CASSLVAGVSNEQFF. Here the CDR3 DNA reads TGTGCCAGCAGCTTGGTAGCGGGAGTAAGTAATGAGCAGTTCTTC.

The chain combines TRBV5-8 with TRBJ2-3; D ambiguous. The CDR3 contains 15 residues. Between the trimmed V and J ends, which lost 0 bases and 6 bases, there was a span of 14 bases. From germline, CDR1 is SGHTS and CDR2 YDEGEE. CDR3 in amino acids: CASSLAKVIIDTQYF. As DNA, the CDR3 is TGTGCCAGCAGCTTGGCCAAGGTTATTATCGATACGCAGTATTTT.

This clone has only a few counts. In the same sample, other DNA sequences code for this CDR3. The chain joins TRBV28 to TRBJ1-5, with no clear D. The CDR3 is 12 amino acids. The V gene lost 2 bases and the J gene lost 4 bases, with 3 bases spanning the gap. CDR1 and CDR2 from the germline V gene are MDHEN and SYDVKM. This chain's CDR3 is CASSLGNQPQHF. The CDR3 bases are TGTGCCAGCAGTTTAGGAAATCAGCCCCAGCATTTT.

This clone came up a few times. The chain joins TRBV10-2 to TRBJ2-5; 8 nucleotides agree with TRBD2. V lost 3 bases to trimming and J lost 4 bases; unmatched junction nucleotides: 10. The CDR3 consists of 16 residues. The V gene's germline CDR1 is WSHSY and CDR2 SAAADI. CDR3 sequence (DNA): TGCGCCAGCAGTGACCGGGGGGGGAGTGGACGAGAGACCCAGTACTTC. Translated, it gives CASSDRGGSGRETQYF.

V usage is TRBV11-3 and J usage is TRBJ2-2; no firm D call. This CDR3 is 14 amino acids long. Per the germline V gene, CDR1 is SGHNT and CDR2 is YENEEA. Trimming pared 2 bases from V and 4 bases from J, leaving 8 bases between. The CDR3 region is CASSLSLGTGELFF. In DNA, the CDR3 is TGTGCCAGCAGCTTAAGTCTGGGCACCGGGGAGCTGTTTTTT. Using reference TRBV11-3 and TRBJ2-2 for the parts outside the CDR3, the full variable domain is EAGVVQSPRYKIIEKKQPVAFWCNPISGHNTLYWYLQNLGQGPELLIRYENEEAVDDSQLPKDRFSAERLKGVDSTLKIQPAELGDSAVYLCASSLSLGTGELFFGEGSRLTVL.

This chain links TRBV6-5 with TRBJ1-1; weak D call: TRBD1 (5 bases). Germline V gene data show CDR1 as MNHEY and CDR2 as SVGAGI. The CDR3 covers 14 residues. The germline V and J ends were trimmed by 2 bases and 2 bases, with 9 bases remaining between them. The CDR3 loop reads CASSYLDSNTEAFF. The CDR3 region has the DNA TGTGCCAGCAGTTACCTAGACAGCAACACTGAAGCTTTCTTT.

V usage is TRBV14 and J usage is TRBJ1-1; D not certain. CDR1 and CDR2 (germline): SGHDN, FVKESK. Trimming stripped 2 bases from V and 1 base from J, with 8 bases between. The CDR3 runs 14 residues. The CDR3 is CASSQYPENTEAFF. Written as DNA, the CDR3 is TGTGCCAGCAGCCAATACCCAGAGAACACTGAAGCTTTCTTT.

Of note for this clone: This sample includes further DNA sequences coding for the same CDR3. CDR3 nucleotides: TGTGCCAGCAGCAGTGGACTAGCGGGAGGACAAGAGACCCAGTACTTC. This codes for CASSSGLAGGQETQYF. This chain links TRBV7-2 with TRBJ2-5; TRBD2 aligns across 14 bases. Per the germline V gene, CDR1 is SGHTA and CDR2 is FQGNSA. This CDR3 is 16 amino acids long. The trim removed 5 bases at V and 2 bases at J, leaving 4 bases unmatched.

This rearrangement joins TRBV28 to TRBJ2-3, with D uncertain. There are 14 residues in the CDR3. The V end lost 6 bases, the J end lost 5 bases, and 15 bases lay between the germline ends. The germline V gene encodes CDR1 MDHEN and CDR2 SYDVKM. CDR3 DNA: TGTGCCAGCAGCCTCGGACCCGCACAAGATACGCAGTATTTT. Protein: CASSLGPAQDTQYF.

The chain uses TRBV28 and TRBJ1-5; D is unresolved. This CDR3 has 12 amino acids. The germline gives CDR1 MDHEN, CDR2 SYDVKM. Trimming removed 7 bases at V and 7 bases at J, with 11 bases between. CDR3 nucleotide sequence: TGTGCCAGCACCGAAAACGGGCAGCCCCAGCATTTT. Amino acids: CASTENGQPQHF. Filled out from reference TRBV28 and TRBJ1-5, the complete variable domain reads DVKVTQSSRYLVKRTGEKVFLECVQDMDHENMFWYRQDPGLGLRLIYFSYDVKMKEKGDIPEGYSVSREKKERFSLILESASTNQTSMYLCASTENGQPQHFGDGTRLSIL.

The V call is TRBV10-3, the J call TRBJ2-5; no definite D call. The germline V and J ends were trimmed by 0 bases and 5 bases, with 4 bases remaining between them. The CDR3 totals 12 residues. CDR1 ENHRY and CDR2 SYGVKD come from the germline V gene. The DNA of the CDR3 is TGTGCCATCAGTGAGTCTGCGGAGACCCAGTACTTC. Protein product: CAISESAETQYF.

There are a few counts of this clone. The chain uses TRBV28 and TRBJ1-5; TRBD1 agrees at 7 bases. This CDR3 contains 14 residues. The V gene's germline CDR1 is MDHEN and CDR2 SYDVKM. V shed 6 bases, J shed 7 bases, and the junction held 9 bases outside the gene matches. The CDR3 bases are TGTGCCAGCAGGCAGACAGGGATGGGACAGCCCCAGCATTTT. Its translation: CASRQTGMGQPQHF.

The chain employs TRBV6-5 and TRBJ1-2; unclear D gene. CDR1 and CDR2 (germline): MNHEY, SVGAGI. Between the trimmed V and J ends, which lost 5 bases and 8 bases, there was a span of 15 bases. CDR3 length: 13 amino acids. The CDR3 nucleotides read TGTGCCAGCAGTAAAACCGATCTGGCGGGCTACACCTTC. Residues: CASSKTDLAGYTF.

Here the CDR3 reads CASSPEENTIYF. The CDR3 DNA reads as TGTGCCAGCTCACCCGAGGAAAACACCATATATTTT. The gene calls are TRBV18 and TRBJ1-3; no clear D. CDR3 length equals 12 residues. V shed 3 bases and J shed 6 bases, with 6 bases lying between them. CDR1 is KGHSH, CDR2 LQKENI, per germline.

The chain combines TRBV4-3 with TRBJ2-3, with D maybe TRBD2 (7 bases). V dropped 1 base and J dropped 2 bases, with 16 bases sitting between them. This CDR3 comprises 17 residues. Germline lookup yields CDR1 LGHNA and CDR2 YSLEER. The CDR3 coding sequence is TGCGCCAGCAGCCAAGGTGATGGGGGGGGGCTCACAGATACGCAGTATTTT. This encodes CASSQGDGGGLTDTQYF.

The chain joins TRBV28 to TRBJ1-2; no reliable D call. V lost 5 bases, J lost 0 bases, and 10 bases lay in between. The CDR3 extends over 14 amino acids. Germline CDR1 is MDHEN and CDR2 is SYDVKM. CDR3 region: CASSAGRPNYGYTF. DNA for the CDR3: TGTGCCAGCAGTGCTGGCCGTCCTAACTATGGCTACACCTTC.

V is TRBV18 and J is TRBJ2-7; 9 bases map to TRBD1. The V gene end was trimmed by 5 bases and the J gene end by 4 bases; junction bases not matched to a gene: 9. This CDR3 region has 15 residues. Germline V gene lookup returns CDR1 KGHSH and CDR2 LQKENI. CDR3 loop: CASSKTGGSTYEQYF. Here the CDR3 DNA reads TGTGCCAGCTCAAAAACAGGGGGCTCAACTTACGAGCAGTACTTC.

The chain couples TRBV7-9 to TRBJ2-1; D perhaps matches TRBD2 (6 bases). CDR3 length: 15 amino acids. CDR1 SEHNR and CDR2 FQNEAQ come from the germline V gene (reference sequence). V was shortened by 5 bases and J by 4 bases, with 15 bases between the two germline ends. The CDR3 reads CASSQTKGLYNEQFF. CDR3 nucleotides: TGTGCCAGCAGCCAAACGAAGGGACTTTACAATGAGCAGTTCTTC.

The sample holds a few counts of this clone. V is TRBV9 and J is TRBJ2-2; no clear D. From germline, CDR1 is SGDLS and CDR2 YYNGEE. V gave up 0 bases and J gave up 5 bases, with 8 bases separating them. The CDR3 sequence is 14 residues long. The CDR3: CASSVAWRTGELFF. CDR3 DNA: TGTGCCAGCAGCGTAGCATGGAGAACCGGGGAGCTGTTTTTT.

This chain links TRBV6-1 with TRBJ2-7, with 10 bases matching TRBD1. Germline trimming cut 7 bases from V and 2 bases from J; bases unmatched to any gene: 8. Germline V gene data show CDR1 as MNHNS and CDR2 as SASEGT. This CDR3 is 15 amino acids long. CDR3 coding DNA: TGTGCCAGCAAAAGGGACAGGGGCGGAACCTACGAGCAGTACTTC. It yields the protein CASKRDRGGTYEQYF.

V usage is TRBV2 and J usage is TRBJ2-3; 11 bases are a match to TRBD1. J was trimmed by 3 bases and V by 3 bases; bases with no gene match: 5. The germline gives CDR1 SNHLY, CDR2 FYNNEI. The CDR3 is 16 amino acids. The DNA of the CDR3 is TGTGCCAGCAGTGATTACGGACAGGGGGCGACAGATACGCAGTATTTT. Amino acids: CASSDYGQGATDTQYF. The entire variable domain, with the rest obtained from reference TRBV2 and TRBJ2-3, is as follows: EPEVTQTPSHQVTQMGQEVILRCVPISNHLYFYWYRQILGQKVEFLVSFYNNEISEKSEIFDDQFSVERPDGSNFTLKIRSTKLEDSAMYFCASSDYGQGATDTQYFGPGTRLTVL.

The chain recombines TRBV7-2 with TRBJ1-6; D not resolved. The CDR3 is 15 residues long. Trimming left V 5 bases short and J 0 bases short, with 8 bases between. Germline V lookup: CDR1 SGHTA, CDR2 FQGNSA. CDR3 bases: TGTGCCAGCAGCCCACAGAGCTCCTATAATTCACCCCTCCACTTT. Protein: CASSPQSSYNSPLHF.

This clone has at least ten counts. The chain has TRBV5-4 and TRBJ2-1; D remains unclear. Germline CDR1 and CDR2: SGHNT and YYREEE (reference sequence). V was shortened by 3 bases and J by 5 bases, with 3 bases between the two germline ends. This CDR3 is 11 amino acids long. The CDR3 protein is CASSYNNEQFF. Here the CDR3 DNA reads TGTGCCAGCAGCTATAACAATGAGCAGTTCTTC.

The genes are TRBV5-6 and TRBJ2-2; 9 positions agree with TRBD1. The CDR3 spans 17 residues. V lost 0 bases to trimming and J lost 6 bases; unmatched junction nucleotides: 9. Germline V lookup: CDR1 SGHDT, CDR2 YYEEEE. As DNA, the CDR3 is TGTGCCAGCAGCTTGGCCCTAGGGACAGGGTGGGCCGGGGAGCTGTTTTTT. Encoded protein: CASSLALGTGWAGELFF.

The V gene is TRBV6-6, the J gene TRBJ1-2; D not resolved. CDR1 and CDR2 from the germline V gene are MNHNY and SVGAGI (reference sequence). The CDR3 is 13 residues long. Trimming cost V 8 bases and J 6 bases, with 16 bases left between them. CDR3 DNA: TGTGCCAGCGGTCAGGAAATCATCGATGGCTACACCTTC. It is translated as CASGQEIIDGYTF.

V usage is TRBV6-5 and J usage is TRBJ1-1; the D gene is possibly TRBD1 (6 bases). Germline loops: CDR1 MNHEY, CDR2 SVGAGI. The CDR3 sequence is 15 residues long. V lost 7 bases, J lost 7 bases, and 22 bases lay in between. CDR3 sequence (DNA): TGTGCCAGCACTATAAACCGACAGGATTGGGGTGAAGCTTTCTTT. Its protein product is CASTINRQDWGEAFF.

This chain uses TRBV19 with TRBJ2-3, with D maybe TRBD1 (6 bases). V was clipped by 5 bases and J by 0 bases, with 12 bases between them. The CDR3 runs to 15 residues. Germline CDR1 and CDR2: LNHDA and SQIVND (reference sequence). The CDR3 nucleotides are TGTGCCAGTAGTGGGAGACAGGCGAGCACAGATACGCAGTATTTT. Its translation: CASSGRQASTDTQYF.

The V gene is TRBV19, the J gene TRBJ2-5; the D call may be TRBD1 or TRBD2 (5 bases each). CDR1 is LNHDA, CDR2 SQIVND, per germline (reference sequence). The CDR3 spans 14 residues. V lost 6 bases, J lost 1 base, and 12 bases lay in between. The CDR3 region has the DNA TGTGCCAGTAGGGGGGTTGGGGGCCAAGAGACCCAGTACTTC. Translation: CASRGVGGQETQYF.

The rearrangement joins TRBV5-1 to TRBJ1-1; no reliable D call. Germline V gene data show CDR1 as SGHRS and CDR2 as YFSETQ. V lost 0 bases, J lost 1 base, and 1 base lay in between. This CDR3 is 12 amino acids long. The CDR3 nucleotides read TGCGCCAGCAGCTTGGCGAACACTGAAGCTTTCTTT. It yields the protein CASSLANTEAFF.

This chain connects TRBV5-8 to TRBJ2-2; D is unresolved. The germline gives CDR1 SGHTS, CDR2 YDEGEE. V was pared by 4 bases and J by 3 bases, with 10 bases between. This CDR3 has 14 residues. The DNA for the CDR3 is TGTGCCAGCAGCGCCGGGCCTCACACCGGGGAGCTGTTTTTT. Translating it yields CASSAGPHTGELFF.